This T cell receptor beta chain was found in a study of cytomegalovirus exposure and HLA in healthy donors. The study's findings and limits: It was reported in a later analysis that an Asian-associated ancestry cluster showed fewer N-insertions than the approximately 700-donor mean. A later analysis revealed that TCR association rates differed between HLA loci, peaking at DRB1 and bottoming out at HLA-C. Several of the most significant clusters were apparently associated with common viral pathogens in a later analysis. The sole available immune exposure information was CMV serostatus.

With 60 Vbeta and 13 Jbeta primers, the PCR was carried out. Data came from immunoSEQ multiplex PCR; TCRdb stores just in-frame clones and leaves some out. The table includes about 200,000 clones, roughly 79% detected once. With respect to this clone: Its antigen is currently unknown.

V was pared by 2 bases and J by 8 bases, with 18 bases between. This CDR3 is 15 amino acids long. Germline-derived CDR1 and CDR2 are MGHRA and YSYEKL. The sequence was collected from a man aged 25-40 years in good health and CMV-seronegative. The source material was PBMCs. The rearrangement joins TRBV4-1 to TRBJ1-2; possibly TRBD1 for D (6 bases). Here the CDR3 DNA reads TGCGCCAGCAGCCAACCTACCCGGGGGGCGGCGGGCTACACCTTC. Residues: CASSQPTRGAAGYTF.